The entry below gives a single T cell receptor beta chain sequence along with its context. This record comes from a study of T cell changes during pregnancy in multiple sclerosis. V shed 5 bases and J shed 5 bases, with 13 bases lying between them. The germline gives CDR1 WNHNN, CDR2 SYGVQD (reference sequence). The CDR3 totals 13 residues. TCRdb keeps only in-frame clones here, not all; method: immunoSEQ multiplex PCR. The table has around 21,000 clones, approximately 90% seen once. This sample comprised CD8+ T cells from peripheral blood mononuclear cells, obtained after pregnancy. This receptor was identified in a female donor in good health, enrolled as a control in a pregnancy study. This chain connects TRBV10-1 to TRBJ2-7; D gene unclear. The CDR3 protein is CASSLRRSHEQYF. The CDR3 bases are TGCGCCAGCAGTCTAAGGAGATCCCACGAGCAGTACTTC.